This T cell receptor beta chain stems from a study of blood T cell repertoires in COVID-19. In the study overall: Samples taken during acute and convalescent COVID-19 were collected in the United States, Italy and Spain. Sources were T cells, B-cell-depleted T cells, or PBMCs; the material itself was cDNA or gDNA.

The length of the CDR3 is 14 residues. Per germline, CDR1 SGHVS and CDR2 FQNEAQ. V was clipped by 2 bases and J by 8 bases, with 15 bases between them. Original data processing: Estimation of nucleated cell counts relied on the amplification of reference gene primers. Assay used: immunoSEQ multiplex PCR; TCRdb lists only in-frame clones, some missing. That table furnishes V, J and clone size, whereas the DNA furnished D and trimming. The sample records over 250,000 clones, 89% being singletons. This receptor was obtained from a man aged 45-60 years with acute or convalescent COVID-19. The rearrangement links TRBV7-8 to TRBJ1-2; TRBD1 might be the D (5 bases). Input material: peripheral blood. The CDR3 loop reads CASSLYLQGWGYTF. The CDR3 bases are TGTGCCAGCAGCTTATATCTCCAGGGATGGGGCTACACCTTC.